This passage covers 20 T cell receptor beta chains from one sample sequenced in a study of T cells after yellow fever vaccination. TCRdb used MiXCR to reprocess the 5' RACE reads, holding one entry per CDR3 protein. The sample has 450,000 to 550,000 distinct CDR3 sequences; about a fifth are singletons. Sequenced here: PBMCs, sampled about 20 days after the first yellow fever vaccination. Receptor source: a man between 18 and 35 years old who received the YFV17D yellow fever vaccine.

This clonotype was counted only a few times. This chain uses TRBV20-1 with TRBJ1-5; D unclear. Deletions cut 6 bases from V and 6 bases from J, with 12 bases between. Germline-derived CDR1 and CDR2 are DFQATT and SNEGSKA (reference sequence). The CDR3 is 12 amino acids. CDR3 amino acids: CSAGVVGQPQHF. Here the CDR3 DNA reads TGCAGTGCCGGGGTGGTTGGTCAGCCCCAGCATTTT.

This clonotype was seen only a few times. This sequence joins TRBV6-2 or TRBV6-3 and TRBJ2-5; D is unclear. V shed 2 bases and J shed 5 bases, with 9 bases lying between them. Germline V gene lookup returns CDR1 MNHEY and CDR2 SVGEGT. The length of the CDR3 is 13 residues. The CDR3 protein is CASSYRNSETQYF. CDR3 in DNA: TGTGCCAGCAGTTACCGAAATTCCGAGACCCAGTACTTC.

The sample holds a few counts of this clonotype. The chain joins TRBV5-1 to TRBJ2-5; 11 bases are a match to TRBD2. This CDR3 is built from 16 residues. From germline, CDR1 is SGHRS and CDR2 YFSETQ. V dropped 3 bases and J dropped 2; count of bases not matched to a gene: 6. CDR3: CASSYLAGGQQETQYF. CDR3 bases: TGCGCCAGCAGCTATCTAGCGGGGGGTCAACAAGAGACCCAGTACTTC.

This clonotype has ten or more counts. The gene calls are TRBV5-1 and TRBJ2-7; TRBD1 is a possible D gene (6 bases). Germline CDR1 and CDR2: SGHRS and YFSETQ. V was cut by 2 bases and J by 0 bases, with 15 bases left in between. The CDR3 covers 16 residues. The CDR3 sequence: CASSLQAGVFSYEQYF. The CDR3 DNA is TGCGCCAGCAGCTTACAAGCAGGGGTATTCTCCTACGAGCAGTACTTC.

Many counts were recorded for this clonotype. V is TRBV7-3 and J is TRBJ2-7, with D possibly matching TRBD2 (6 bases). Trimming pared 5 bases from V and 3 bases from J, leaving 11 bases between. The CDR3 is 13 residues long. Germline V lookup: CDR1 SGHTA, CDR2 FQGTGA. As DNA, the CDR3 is TGTGCCAGCAGCCTCCCCGGGAGCTACGAGCAGTACTTC. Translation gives CASSLPGSYEQYF.

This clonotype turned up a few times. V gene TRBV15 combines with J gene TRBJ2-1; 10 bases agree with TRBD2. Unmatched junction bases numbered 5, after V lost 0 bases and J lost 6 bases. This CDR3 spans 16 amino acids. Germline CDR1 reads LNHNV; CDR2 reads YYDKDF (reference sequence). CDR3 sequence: CATSRERASGGNEQFF. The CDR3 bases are TGTGCCACCAGCAGAGAGCGGGCTAGCGGGGGCAATGAGCAGTTCTTC.

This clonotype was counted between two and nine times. The DNA for the CDR3 is TGTGCCAGCTCACGCGAGGCAGGGTTCGGGACTGAAGCTTTCTTT. As protein: CASSREAGFGTEAFF. The chain carries TRBV18 and TRBJ1-1, with a possible D match to TRBD1 (5 bases). The CDR3 length is 15 residues. V was shortened by 4 bases and J by 5 bases, with 17 bases between the two germline ends. Germline V gene sequence: CDR1 KGHSH, CDR2 LQKENI. Based on the CDR3 plus reference TRBV18 and TRBJ1-1, the full variable domain is NAGVMQNPRHLVRRRGQEARLRCSPMKGHSHVYWYRQLPEEGLKFMVYLQKENIIDESGMPKERFSAEFPKEGPSILRIQQVVRGDSAAYFCASSREAGFGTEAFFGQGTRLTVV.

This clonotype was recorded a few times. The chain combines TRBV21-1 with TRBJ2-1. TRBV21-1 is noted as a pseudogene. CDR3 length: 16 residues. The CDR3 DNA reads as TGTGCCAGCAGCAAAGCGCTCCGTCCGTTCTACAATGAGCAGTTCTTC. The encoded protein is CASSKALRPFYNEQFF.

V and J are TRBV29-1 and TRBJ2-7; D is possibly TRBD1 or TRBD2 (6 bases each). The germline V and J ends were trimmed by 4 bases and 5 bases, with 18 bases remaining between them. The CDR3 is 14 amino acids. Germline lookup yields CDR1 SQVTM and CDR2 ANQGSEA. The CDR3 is CSVALRGGWDEQYF. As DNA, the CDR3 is TGCAGCGTTGCCCTCCGAGGGGGGTGGGACGAGCAGTACTTC.

The CDR3 DNA reads as TGCGCCAGCAGCCAGTGGGGACCACCGTTCGCGAACACCGGGGAGCTGTTTTTT. It specifies CASSQWGPPFANTGELFF. V and J are TRBV4-1 and TRBJ2-2; D might be TRBD1 or TRBD2, each matching 5 bases. Per germline, CDR1 MGHRA and CDR2 YSYEKL. The length of the CDR3 is 18 residues. V lost 3 bases and J lost 0, with 17 bases in between.

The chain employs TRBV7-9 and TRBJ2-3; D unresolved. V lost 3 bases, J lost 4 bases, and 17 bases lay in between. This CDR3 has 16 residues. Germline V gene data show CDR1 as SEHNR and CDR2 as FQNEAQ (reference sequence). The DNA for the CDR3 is TGTGCCAGCAGCTTTGGCTTCGCGGCTGTGGCAGATACGCAGTATTTT. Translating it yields CASSFGFAAVADTQYF.

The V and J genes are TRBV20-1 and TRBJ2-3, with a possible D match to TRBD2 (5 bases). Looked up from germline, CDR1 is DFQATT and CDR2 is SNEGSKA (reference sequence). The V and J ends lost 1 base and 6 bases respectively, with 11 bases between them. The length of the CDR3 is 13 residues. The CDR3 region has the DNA TGCAGTGCTAGAGCTCACGGGGAGGATACGCAGTATTTT. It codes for CSARAHGEDTQYF.

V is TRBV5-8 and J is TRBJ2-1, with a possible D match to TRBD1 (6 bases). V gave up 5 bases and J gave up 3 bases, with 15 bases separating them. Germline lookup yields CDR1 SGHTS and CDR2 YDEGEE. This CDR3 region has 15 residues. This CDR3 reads CASRETGANYNEQFF. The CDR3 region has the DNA TGTGCCAGCAGAGAGACAGGAGCAAACTACAATGAGCAGTTCTTC.

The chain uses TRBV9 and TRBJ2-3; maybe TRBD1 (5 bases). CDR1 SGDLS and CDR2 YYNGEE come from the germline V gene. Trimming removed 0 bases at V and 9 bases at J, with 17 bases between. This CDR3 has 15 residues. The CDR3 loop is CASSVGPLFWTTQYF. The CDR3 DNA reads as TGTGCCAGCAGCGTAGGACCACTCTTCTGGACAACGCAGTATTTT.

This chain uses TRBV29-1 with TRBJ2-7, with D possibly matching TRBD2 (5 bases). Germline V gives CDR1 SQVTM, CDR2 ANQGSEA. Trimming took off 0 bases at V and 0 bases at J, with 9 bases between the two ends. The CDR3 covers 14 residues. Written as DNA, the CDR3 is TGCAGCGTTGAAGACGGACTTAGCTCCTACGAGCAGTACTTC. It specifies CSVEDGLSSYEQYF.

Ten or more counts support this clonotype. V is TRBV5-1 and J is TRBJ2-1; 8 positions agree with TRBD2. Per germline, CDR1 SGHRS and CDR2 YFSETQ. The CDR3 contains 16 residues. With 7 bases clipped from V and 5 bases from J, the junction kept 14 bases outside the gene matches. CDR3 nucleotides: TGCGCCAGCGAACCTCCCGGCGGGGGGAGAAACAATGAGCAGTTCTTC. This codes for CASEPPGGGRNNEQFF.

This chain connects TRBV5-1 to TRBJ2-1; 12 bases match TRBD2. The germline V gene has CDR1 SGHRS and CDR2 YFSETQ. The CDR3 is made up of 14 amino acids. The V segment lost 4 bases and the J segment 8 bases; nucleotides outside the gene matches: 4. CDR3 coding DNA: TGCGCCAGCAGCGTCCCTAGCGGGGGGGATGAGCAGTTCTTC. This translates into CASSVPSGGDEQFF.

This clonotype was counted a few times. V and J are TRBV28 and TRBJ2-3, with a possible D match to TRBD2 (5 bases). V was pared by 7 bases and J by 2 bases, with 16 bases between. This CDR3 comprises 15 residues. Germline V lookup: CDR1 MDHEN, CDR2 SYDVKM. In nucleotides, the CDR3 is TGTGCCAGCAAAGCAGAAGCGGCTTACACAGATACGCAGTATTTT. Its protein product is CASKAEAAYTDTQYF.

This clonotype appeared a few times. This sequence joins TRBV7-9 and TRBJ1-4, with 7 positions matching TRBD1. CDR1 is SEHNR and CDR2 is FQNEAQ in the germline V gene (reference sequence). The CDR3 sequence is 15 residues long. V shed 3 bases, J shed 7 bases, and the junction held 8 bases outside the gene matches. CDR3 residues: CASSLGSGGTEKLFF. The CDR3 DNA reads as TGTGCCAGCAGCTTGGGCTCAGGGGGAACTGAAAAACTGTTTTTT.

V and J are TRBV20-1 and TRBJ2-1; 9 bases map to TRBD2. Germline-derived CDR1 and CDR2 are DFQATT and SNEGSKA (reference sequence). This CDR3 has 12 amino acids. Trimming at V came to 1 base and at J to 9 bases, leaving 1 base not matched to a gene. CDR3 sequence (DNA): TGCAGTGCTAGAGGCGGGAGGGGTGAGCAGTTCTTC. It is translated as CSARGGRGEQFF.